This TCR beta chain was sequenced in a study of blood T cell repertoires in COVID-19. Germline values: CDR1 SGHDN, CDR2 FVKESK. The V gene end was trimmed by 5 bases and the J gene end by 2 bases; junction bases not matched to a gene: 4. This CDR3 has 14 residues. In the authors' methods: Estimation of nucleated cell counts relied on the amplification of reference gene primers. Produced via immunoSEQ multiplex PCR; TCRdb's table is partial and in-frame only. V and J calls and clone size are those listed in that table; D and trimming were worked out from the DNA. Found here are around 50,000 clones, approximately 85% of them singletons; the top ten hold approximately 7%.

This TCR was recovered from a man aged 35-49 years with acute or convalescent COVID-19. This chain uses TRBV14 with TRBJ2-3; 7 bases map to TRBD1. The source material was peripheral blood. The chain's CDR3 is CASSYRGDTDTQYF. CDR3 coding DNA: TGTGCCAGCAGCTACAGGGGCGACACAGATACGCAGTATTTT.